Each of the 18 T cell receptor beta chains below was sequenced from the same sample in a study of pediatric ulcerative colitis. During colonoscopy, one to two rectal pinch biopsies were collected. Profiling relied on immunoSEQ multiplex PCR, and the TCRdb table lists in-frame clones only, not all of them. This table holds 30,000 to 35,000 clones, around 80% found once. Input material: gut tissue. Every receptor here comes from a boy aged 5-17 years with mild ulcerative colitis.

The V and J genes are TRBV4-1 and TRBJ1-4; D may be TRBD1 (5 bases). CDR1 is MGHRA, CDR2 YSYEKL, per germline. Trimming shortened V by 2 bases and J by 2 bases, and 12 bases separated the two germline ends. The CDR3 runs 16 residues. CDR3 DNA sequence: TGCGCCAGCAGCCAAAGTTCAAGGGGTACTAATGAAAAACTGTTTTTT. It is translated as CASSQSSRGTNEKLFF.

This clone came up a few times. The CDR3 loop is CASSLLPLNTEAFF. In DNA, the CDR3 is TGTGCCAGCAGCTTGCTCCCTCTGAACACTGAAGCTTTCTTT. The chain employs TRBV5-8 and TRBJ1-1; D not certain. CDR1 and CDR2 (germline): SGHTS, YDEGEE. The length of the CDR3 is 14 residues. V was trimmed by 1 base and J by 0 bases, leaving 7 bases between them.

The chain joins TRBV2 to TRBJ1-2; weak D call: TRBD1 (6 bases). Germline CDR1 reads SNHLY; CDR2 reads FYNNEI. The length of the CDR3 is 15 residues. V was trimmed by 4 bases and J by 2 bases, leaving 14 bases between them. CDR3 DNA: TGTGCCAGCAGTGGTTGGTTGCAGGGGAACTATGGCTACACCTTC. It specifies CASSGWLQGNYGYTF.

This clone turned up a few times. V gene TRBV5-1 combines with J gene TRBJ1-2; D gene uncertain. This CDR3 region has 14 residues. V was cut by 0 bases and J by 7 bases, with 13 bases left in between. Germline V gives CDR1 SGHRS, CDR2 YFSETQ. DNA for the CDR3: TGCGCCAGCAGCTTGGAGGCGCGGTTAGGTGGCTACACCTTC. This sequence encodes CASSLEARLGGYTF.

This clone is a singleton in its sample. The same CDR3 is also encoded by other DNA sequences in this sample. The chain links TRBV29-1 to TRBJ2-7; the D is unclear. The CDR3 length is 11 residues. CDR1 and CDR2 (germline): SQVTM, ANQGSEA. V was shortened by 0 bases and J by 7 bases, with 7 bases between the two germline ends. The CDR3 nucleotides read TGCAGCGTTGAAGAGGAAGGGGAGCAGTACTTC. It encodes CSVEEEGEQYF.

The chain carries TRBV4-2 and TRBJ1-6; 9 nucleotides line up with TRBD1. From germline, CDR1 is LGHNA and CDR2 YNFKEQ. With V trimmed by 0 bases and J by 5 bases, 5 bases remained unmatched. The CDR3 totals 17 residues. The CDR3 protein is CASSQDDRGANNSPLHF. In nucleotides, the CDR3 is TGTGCCAGCAGCCAAGATGACAGGGGGGCGAATAATTCACCCCTCCACTTT.

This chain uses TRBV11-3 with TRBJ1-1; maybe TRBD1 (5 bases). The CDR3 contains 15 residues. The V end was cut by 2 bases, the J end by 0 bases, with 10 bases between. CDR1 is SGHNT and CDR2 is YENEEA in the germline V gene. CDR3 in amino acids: CASSLNRRMNTEAFF. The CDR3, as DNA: TGTGCCAGCAGCTTAAACAGGCGAATGAACACTGAAGCTTTCTTT.

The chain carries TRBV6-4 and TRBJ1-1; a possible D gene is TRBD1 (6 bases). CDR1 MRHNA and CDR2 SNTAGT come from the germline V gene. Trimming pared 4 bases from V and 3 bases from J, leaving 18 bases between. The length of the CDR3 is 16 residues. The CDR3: CASSGGPGAGDTEAFF. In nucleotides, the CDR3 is TGTGCCAGCAGTGGGGGCCCAGGGGCCGGGGACACTGAAGCTTTCTTT.

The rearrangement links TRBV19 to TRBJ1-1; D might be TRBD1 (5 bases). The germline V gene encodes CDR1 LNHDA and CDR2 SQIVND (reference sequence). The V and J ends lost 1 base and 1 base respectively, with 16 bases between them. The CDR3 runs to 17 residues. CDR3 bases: TGTGCCAGTAGTATAGGTACTGACTCAGGGAGGAACACTGAAGCTTTCTTT. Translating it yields CASSIGTDSGRNTEAFF.

DNA of the CDR3: TGTGCCAGCTCACCTGGGATAGGGGGTCGAAATTCACCCCTCCACTTT. As protein: CASSPGIGGRNSPLHF. The rearrangement uses TRBV18 and TRBJ1-6, with D perhaps matching TRBD1 (6 bases). The CDR3 contains 16 residues. Germline values: CDR1 KGHSH, CDR2 LQKENI. The germline V and J ends were trimmed by 3 bases and 7 bases, with 16 bases remaining between them.

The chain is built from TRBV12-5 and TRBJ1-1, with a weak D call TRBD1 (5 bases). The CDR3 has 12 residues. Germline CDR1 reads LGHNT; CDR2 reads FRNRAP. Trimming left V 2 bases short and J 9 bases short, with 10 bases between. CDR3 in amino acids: CASGLSGTQAFF. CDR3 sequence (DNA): TGTGCTAGTGGTTTGTCAGGGACCCAAGCTTTCTTT.

The DNA for the CDR3 is TGTGCCAGCAGCTTGACTAGCGGGGGGGACGAGCAGTACTTC. Residues: CASSLTSGGDEQYF. The chain combines TRBV5-8 with TRBJ2-7; TRBD2 matches at 13 bases. The CDR3 runs to 14 residues. J was trimmed by 5 bases and V by 1 base; bases with no gene match: 0. Germline CDR1 SGHTS, CDR2 YDEGEE.

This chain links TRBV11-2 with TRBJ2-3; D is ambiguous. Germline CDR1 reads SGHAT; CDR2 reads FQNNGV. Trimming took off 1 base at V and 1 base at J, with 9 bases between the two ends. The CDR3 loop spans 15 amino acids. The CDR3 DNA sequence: TGTGCCAGCAGCTTAGGAAGGAGTCGCACAGATACGCAGTATTTT. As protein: CASSLGRSRTDTQYF.

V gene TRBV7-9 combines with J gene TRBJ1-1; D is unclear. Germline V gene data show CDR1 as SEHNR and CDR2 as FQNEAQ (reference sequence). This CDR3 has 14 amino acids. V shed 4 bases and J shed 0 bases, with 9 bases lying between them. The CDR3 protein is CASSWKGMNTEAFF. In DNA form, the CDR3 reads TGTGCCAGCAGCTGGAAAGGAATGAACACTGAAGCTTTCTTT.

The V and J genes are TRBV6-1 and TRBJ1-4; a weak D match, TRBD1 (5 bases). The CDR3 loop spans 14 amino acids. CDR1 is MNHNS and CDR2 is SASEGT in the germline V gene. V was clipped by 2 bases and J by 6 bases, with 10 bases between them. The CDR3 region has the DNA TGTGCCAGCAGTGAACAGGGTGGTGATGAAAAACTGTTTTTT. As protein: CASSEQGGDEKLFF.

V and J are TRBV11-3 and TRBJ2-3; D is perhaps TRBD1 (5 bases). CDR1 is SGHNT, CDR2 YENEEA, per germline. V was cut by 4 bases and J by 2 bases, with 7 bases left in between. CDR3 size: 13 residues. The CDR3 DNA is TGTGCCAGCAGCTCCAGGGTCACAGATACGCAGTATTTT. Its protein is CASSSRVTDTQYF.

The CDR3 DNA reads as TGCACCAGCAGCCAATACGGGAGGGCGGAGACCCAGTACTTC. It codes for CTSSQYGRAETQYF. The V call is TRBV1, the J call TRBJ2-5; TRBD2 is the table's D call, not checked against the DNA. TRBV1 is a listed pseudogene. The CDR3 totals 14 residues.

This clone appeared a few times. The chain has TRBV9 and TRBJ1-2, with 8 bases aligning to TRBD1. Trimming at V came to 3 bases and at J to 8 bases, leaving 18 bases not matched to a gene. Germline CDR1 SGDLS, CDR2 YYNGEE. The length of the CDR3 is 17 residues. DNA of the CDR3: TGTGCCAGCAGCGCCGACAGGACAGGGATGGGGTATAGCGGCTACACCTTC. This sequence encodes CASSADRTGMGYSGYTF.